This entry lists 21 T cell receptor beta chains sequenced from one sample in a study of T cells after posttransplantation cyclophosphamide. Sequencing was performed with immunoSEQ multiplex PCR; in TCRdb, only in-frame clones are kept and a portion is missing. The record shows about 24,000 clones for this sample, with no singletons present. The sample was PBMCs. These TCRs come from a woman in her sixties in good health, CMV-negative, and a related stem cell transplant donor.

This clone was recorded many times. This chain links TRBV11-3 with TRBJ2-3; 9 bases are a match to TRBD2. The germline V gene encodes CDR1 SGHNT and CDR2 YENEEA. The ends lost 1 base at V and 7 bases at J; junction bases unmatched: 6. CDR3 length: 15 residues. The CDR3 sequence: CASSLGAGGSNTQYF. CDR3 DNA: TGTGCCAGCAGCTTAGGGGCGGGGGGGTCGAATACGCAGTATTTT.

In DNA form, the CDR3 reads TGCGCCAGCAGTCATCGGGGGGGAAGGATCTACGAGCAGTACGTC. Translating gives CASSHRGGRIYEQYV. V usage is TRBV23-1 and J usage is TRBJ2-7; 8 bases match TRBD2. TRBV23-1 is identified as an open reading frame with a role that is uncertain. The CDR3 has 15 amino acids. V was clipped by 3 bases and J by 3 bases; unmatched bases: 7.

The sample holds many counts of this clone. In DNA form, the CDR3 reads TGTGCCAGCAGCTTGACAGGGTATCGCAATCAGCCCCAGCATTTT. Protein sequence: CASSLTGYRNQPQHF. The rearrangement joins TRBV7-2 to TRBJ1-5, with 7 bases identical to TRBD1. There are 15 residues in the CDR3. Germline CDR1 reads SGHTA; CDR2 reads FQGNSA. The J segment lost 2 bases and the V segment lost 3 bases, leaving 4 bases of the junction unmatched. The full variable domain, completed using reference TRBV7-2 and TRBJ1-5, is GAGVSQSPSNKVTEKGKDVELRCDPISGHTALYWYRQSLGQGLEFLIYFQGNSAPDKSGLPSDRFSAERTGGSVSTLTIQRTQQEDSAVYLCASSLTGYRNQPQHFGDGTRLSIL.

Many counts were recorded for this clone. The CDR3 coding sequence is TGTGCCAGCAAATGGGGGCCGAGATCTGGAAACACCATATATTTT. The encoded protein is CASKWGPRSGNTIYF. This chain joins TRBV6-1 and TRBJ1-3, with TRBD1 as a possible D gene (6 bases). V gave up 7 bases and J gave up 1 base, with 14 bases separating them. Germline values: CDR1 MNHNS, CDR2 SASEGT. CDR3 size: 15 residues.

This clone was seen many times. The chain recombines TRBV4-1 with TRBJ2-7; weak D call: TRBD1 (5 bases). Germline loops: CDR1 MGHRA, CDR2 YSYEKL. This CDR3 is 16 amino acids long. V lost 4 bases to trimming and J lost 4 bases, with 20 bases between them. CDR3 bases: TGCGCCAGCAGCCCCCCCCGGGTGACAGTGCCATACGAGCAGTACGTC. It translates to CASSPPRVTVPYEQYV.

This clone was counted many times. The V gene is TRBV15, the J gene TRBJ2-5; D remains ambiguous. V was clipped by 5 bases and J by 4 bases, with 17 bases between them. Germline CDR1 is LNHNV and CDR2 is YYDKDF (reference sequence). This CDR3 region has 15 residues. CDR3 region: CATSSYSGSGETQYF. The CDR3 region has the DNA TGTGCCACCAGCTCCTACTCGGGTTCTGGAGAGACCCAGTACTTC.

This clone was counted many times. The rearrangement uses TRBV28 and TRBJ2-1, with 8 bases matching TRBD2. Germline trimming cut 6 bases from V and 0 bases from J; bases unmatched to any gene: 13. There are 18 residues in the CDR3. CDR1 is MDHEN and CDR2 is SYDVKM in the germline V gene. The CDR3 loop reads CASSPHSGTSSSYNEQFF. CDR3 in DNA: TGTGCCAGCAGCCCCCATAGCGGGACCTCAAGCTCCTACAATGAGCAGTTCTTC.

This clone was recorded at least ten times. This chain uses TRBV7-9 with TRBJ2-2; 10 bases match TRBD1. Germline assignment: CDR1 SEHNR and CDR2 FQNEAQ (reference sequence). Losses at the gene ends were 5 bases for V and 7 bases for J; bases not matched to a gene: 10. This CDR3 region has 16 residues. This CDR3 reads CASSDLVTGGSGELFF. The CDR3 DNA is TGTGCCAGCAGCGACTTGGTGACAGGGGGCAGCGGGGAGCTGTTTTTT. Supplemented by reference TRBV7-9 and TRBJ2-2, the full variable domain reads DTGVSQNPRHKITKRGQNVTFRCDPISEHNRLYWYRQTLGQGPEFLTYFQNEAQLEKSRLLSDRFSAERPKGSFSTLEIQRTEQGDSAMYLCASSDLVTGGSGELFFGEGSRLTVL.

At least ten counts were recorded for this clone. This rearrangement joins TRBV28 to TRBJ2-1; a weak D match, TRBD2 (6 bases). Trimming removed 10 bases at V and 3 bases at J, with 16 bases between. Germline V gene data show CDR1 as MDHEN and CDR2 as SYDVKM. CDR3 length equals 14 residues. The CDR3 DNA follows: TGTGCCACTCGCCGGGACTTCAACTACAATGAGCAGTTCTTC. This sequence encodes CATRRDFNYNEQFF.

This clone came up many times. The chain carries TRBV28 and TRBJ2-2; 11 nucleotides agree with TRBD1. The V gene's germline CDR1 is MDHEN and CDR2 SYDVKM. Trimming removed 5 bases from V and 6 bases from J; junction bases left unmatched: 5. The CDR3 sequence is 15 residues long. CDR3: CASSRGTGGPGELFF. CDR3 DNA: TGTGCCAGCAGTCGCGGGACAGGGGGGCCCGGGGAGCTGTTTTTT.

This clone was detected only a few times. V is TRBV6-6 and J is TRBJ2-3, with 8 bases identical to TRBD1. Germline V gene sequence: CDR1 MNHNY, CDR2 SVGAGI (reference sequence). Unmatched junction bases numbered 3, after V lost 3 bases and J lost 1 base. The CDR3 totals 15 residues. The CDR3 protein is CASSYQGQGTDTQYF. CDR3 DNA: TGTGCCAGCAGTTATCAGGGACAGGGCACAGATACGCAGTATTTT.

A remark on this clone: An end of the junction differs from the germline gene, which may be a read error. This chain links TRBV29-1 with TRBJ2-3; TRBD1 matches 8 bases. Germline values: CDR1 SQVTM, CDR2 ANQGSEA. The CDR3 sequence is 13 residues long. The CDR3 spells CSVRDRGTGTQYF. The CDR3 coding sequence is TGCAGCGTTAGAGACAGGGGAACAGGTACGCAGTATTTT.

This clone ranks as medium-sized. The genes are TRBV28 and TRBJ2-3, with TRBD1 identical over 8 bases. The CDR3 extends over 15 amino acids. The V gene end was trimmed by 4 bases and the J gene end by 1 base; junction bases not matched to a gene: 4. Germline V gives CDR1 MDHEN, CDR2 SYDVKM. The CDR3 sequence: CASSSPTGGTDTQYF. CDR3 nucleotides: TGTGCCAGCAGTTCTCCGACAGGGGGCACAGATACGCAGTATTTT. Supplemented by reference TRBV28 and TRBJ2-3, the full variable domain reads DVKVTQSSRYLVKRTGEKVFLECVQDMDHENMFWYRQDPGLGLRLIYFSYDVKMKEKGDIPEGYSVSREKKERFSLILESASTNQTSMYLCASSSPTGGTDTQYFGPGTRLTVL.

This clone was seen at least ten times. This chain links TRBV7-9 with TRBJ1-4, with a weak D call TRBD1 (5 bases). V dropped 5 bases and J dropped 8 bases, with 18 bases sitting between them. This CDR3 is 15 amino acids long. Germline CDR1 SEHNR, CDR2 FQNEAQ (reference sequence). This CDR3 is CASSQTDSRSEKLFF. CDR3 in DNA: TGTGCCAGCAGCCAAACCGACAGTCGGTCCGAAAAACTGTTTTTT.

This clone appeared many times. This chain uses TRBV5-4 with TRBJ2-3; the D gene is possibly TRBD2 (6 bases). This CDR3 region has 13 residues. Germline CDR1 is SGHNT and CDR2 is YYREEE (reference sequence). Between the trimmed V and J ends, which lost 4 bases and 0 bases, there was a span of 6 bases. In DNA form, the CDR3 reads TGTGCCAGCAGCGCGGGGAGCACAGATACGCAGTATTTT. This sequence encodes CASSAGSTDTQYF. The whole variable domain, filled in from reference TRBV5-4 and TRBJ2-3, reads ETGVTQSPTHLIKTRGQQVTLRCSSQSGHNTVSWYQQALGQGPQFIFQYYREEENGRGNFPPRFSGLQFPNYSSELNVNALELDDSALYLCASSAGSTDTQYFGPGTRLTVL.

In this sample, this clone turned up many times. The genes are TRBV19 and TRBJ2-1, with a tentative D call TRBD2 (5 bases). This CDR3 comprises 16 residues. Germline loops: CDR1 LNHDA, CDR2 SQIVND (reference sequence). V lost 0 bases, J lost 0 bases, and 9 bases lay in between. CDR3 in amino acids: CASSIERGSSYNEQFF. The CDR3 nucleotides read TGTGCCAGTAGTATAGAACGGGGTAGCTCCTACAATGAGCAGTTCTTC.

This clone has just a few counts. The chain combines TRBV7-2 with TRBJ2-3, with a possible D match to TRBD2 (5 bases). The ends were cut back, 5 bases at V and 6 bases at J, with 15 bases in the middle. This CDR3 region has 14 residues. Looked up from germline, CDR1 is SGHTA and CDR2 is FQGNSA. CDR3 DNA: TGTGCCAGCAGCCAGCATGGGAGTGGGGATACGCAGTATTTT. It yields the protein CASSQHGSGDTQYF.

The genes are TRBV28 and TRBJ2-1, with D maybe TRBD2 (6 bases). The V gene's germline CDR1 is MDHEN and CDR2 SYDVKM. There are 14 residues in the CDR3. V dropped 6 bases and J dropped 0 bases, with 9 bases sitting between them. The CDR3 loop is CASRMRGSYNEQFF. The CDR3 nucleotides are TGTGCCAGCAGGATGCGGGGCTCCTACAATGAGCAGTTCTTC. Together with reference TRBV28 and TRBJ2-1, the CDR3 gives the full variable domain: DVKVTQSSRYLVKRTGEKVFLECVQDMDHENMFWYRQDPGLGLRLIYFSYDVKMKEKGDIPEGYSVSREKKERFSLILESASTNQTSMYLCASRMRGSYNEQFFGPGTRLTVL.

This clone appeared many times. The chain is built from TRBV5-1 and TRBJ2-7; a weak D match, TRBD2 (5 bases). The CDR3 loop spans 13 amino acids. Trimming stripped 3 bases from V and 0 bases from J, with 7 bases between. Germline loops: CDR1 SGHRS, CDR2 YFSETQ. For the CDR3, the DNA is TGCGCCAGCAGCTGGGGAGACTCCTACGAGCAGTACTTC. Translating it yields CASSWGDSYEQYF.

This clone was recorded many times. DNA of the CDR3: TGTGCCAGCACCCCCACAGGGGGCACAGATACGCAGTATTTT. It translates to CASTPTGGTDTQYF. This rearrangement joins TRBV28 to TRBJ2-3; 7 bases map to TRBD1. The CDR3 runs to 14 residues. Per germline, CDR1 MDHEN and CDR2 SYDVKM. V shed 7 bases, J shed 1 base, and the junction held 5 bases outside the gene matches.

This clone was counted between two and nine times. The V gene is TRBV25-1, the J gene TRBJ1-2, with 8 bases that match TRBD1. Trimming took 0 bases from V and 4 from J; bases not matched to a gene: 1. The CDR3 contains 14 residues. Germline V gene data show CDR1 as MGHDK and CDR2 as SYGVNS. The CDR3 bases are TGTGCCAGCAGTGAATACGGGACAGGCTATGGCTACACCTTC. Protein: CASSEYGTGYGYTF.